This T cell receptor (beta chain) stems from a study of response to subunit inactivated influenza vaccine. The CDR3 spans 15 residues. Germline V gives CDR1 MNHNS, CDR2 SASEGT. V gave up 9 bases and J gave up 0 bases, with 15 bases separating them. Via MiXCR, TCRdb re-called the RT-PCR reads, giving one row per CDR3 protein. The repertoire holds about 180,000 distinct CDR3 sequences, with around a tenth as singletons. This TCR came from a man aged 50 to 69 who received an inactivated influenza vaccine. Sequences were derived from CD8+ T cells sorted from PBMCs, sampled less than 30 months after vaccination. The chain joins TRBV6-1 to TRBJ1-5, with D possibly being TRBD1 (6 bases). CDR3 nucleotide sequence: TGTGCCAGAGCCGGGACACCTTATAGCAATCAGCCCCAGCATTTT. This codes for CARAGTPYSNQPQHF.